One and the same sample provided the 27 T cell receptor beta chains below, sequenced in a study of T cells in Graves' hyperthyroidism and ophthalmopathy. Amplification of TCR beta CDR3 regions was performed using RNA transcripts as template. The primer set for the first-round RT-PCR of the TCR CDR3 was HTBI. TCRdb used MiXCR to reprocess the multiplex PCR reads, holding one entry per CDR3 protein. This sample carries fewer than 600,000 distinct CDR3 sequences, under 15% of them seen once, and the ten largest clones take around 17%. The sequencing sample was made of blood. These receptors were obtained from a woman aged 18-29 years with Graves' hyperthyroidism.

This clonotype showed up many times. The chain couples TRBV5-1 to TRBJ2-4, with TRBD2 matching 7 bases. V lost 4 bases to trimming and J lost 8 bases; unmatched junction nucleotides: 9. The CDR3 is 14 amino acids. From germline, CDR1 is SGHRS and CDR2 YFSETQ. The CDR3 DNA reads TGCGCCAGCAGCCTGTCGGGGGGTACGGACATTCAGTACTTC. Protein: CASSLSGGTDIQYF.

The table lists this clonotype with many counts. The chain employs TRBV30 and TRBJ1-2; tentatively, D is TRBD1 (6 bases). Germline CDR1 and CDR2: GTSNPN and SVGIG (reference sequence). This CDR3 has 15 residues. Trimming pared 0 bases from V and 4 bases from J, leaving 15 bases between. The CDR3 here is CAWSVKGVYRYGYTF. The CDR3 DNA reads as TGTGCCTGGAGTGTAAAGGGGGTCTACCGCTATGGCTACACCTTC.

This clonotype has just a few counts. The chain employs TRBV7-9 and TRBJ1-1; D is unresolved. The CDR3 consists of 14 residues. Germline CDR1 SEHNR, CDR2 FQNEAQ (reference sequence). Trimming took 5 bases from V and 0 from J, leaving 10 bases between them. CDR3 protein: CASSIRTVNTEAFF. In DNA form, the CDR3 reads TGTGCCAGCAGCATCAGGACGGTGAACACTGAAGCTTTCTTT. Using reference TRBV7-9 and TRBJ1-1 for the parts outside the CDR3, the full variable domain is DTGVSQNPRHKITKRGQNVTFRCDPISEHNRLYWYRQTLGQGPEFLTYFQNEAQLEKSRLLSDRFSAERPKGSFSTLEIQRTEQGDSAMYLCASSIRTVNTEAFFGQGTRLTVV.

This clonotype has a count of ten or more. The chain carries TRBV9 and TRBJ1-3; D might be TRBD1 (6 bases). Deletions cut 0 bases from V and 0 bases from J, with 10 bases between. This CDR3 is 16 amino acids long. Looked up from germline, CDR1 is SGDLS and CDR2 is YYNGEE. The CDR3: CASSVEGGFSGNTIYF. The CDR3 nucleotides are TGTGCCAGCAGCGTAGAGGGGGGCTTCTCTGGAAACACCATATATTTT.

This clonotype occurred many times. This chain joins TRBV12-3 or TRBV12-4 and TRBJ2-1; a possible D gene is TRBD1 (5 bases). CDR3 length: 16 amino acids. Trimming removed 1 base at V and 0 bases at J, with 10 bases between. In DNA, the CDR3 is TGTGCCAGCAGTTTAGTTCTCGACAGCTCCTACAATGAGCAGTTCTTC. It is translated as CASSLVLDSSYNEQFF.

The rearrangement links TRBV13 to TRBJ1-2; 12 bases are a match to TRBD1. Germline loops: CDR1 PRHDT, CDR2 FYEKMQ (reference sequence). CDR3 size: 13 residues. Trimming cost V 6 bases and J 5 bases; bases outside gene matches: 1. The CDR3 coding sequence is TGTGCCAGCAGGGGACAGGGGGCGTATGGCTACACCTTC. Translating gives CASRGQGAYGYTF.

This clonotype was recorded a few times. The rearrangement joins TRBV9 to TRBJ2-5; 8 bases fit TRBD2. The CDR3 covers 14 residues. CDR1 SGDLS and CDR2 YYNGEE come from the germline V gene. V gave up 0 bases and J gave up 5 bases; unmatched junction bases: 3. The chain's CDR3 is CASSVAGGAETQYF. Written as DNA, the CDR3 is TGTGCCAGCAGCGTAGCGGGAGGGGCCGAGACCCAGTACTTC.

The CDR3 DNA is TGTGCCAGCAGCCAAGGCCTCTGGGGAGACACTGAAGCTTTCTTT. Its translation is CASSQGLWGDTEAFF. The V gene is TRBV4-2, the J gene TRBJ1-1, with unresolved D. Germline V gene data show CDR1 as LGHNA and CDR2 as YNFKEQ. The CDR3 is 15 residues long. V was trimmed by 1 base and J by 3 bases, leaving 12 bases between them.

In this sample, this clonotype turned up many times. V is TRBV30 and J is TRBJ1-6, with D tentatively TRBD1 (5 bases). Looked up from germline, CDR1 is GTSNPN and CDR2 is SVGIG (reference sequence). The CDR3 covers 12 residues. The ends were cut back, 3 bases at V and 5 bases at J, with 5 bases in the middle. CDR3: CAWSRDNSPLHF. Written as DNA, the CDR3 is TGTGCCTGGAGCAGGGATAATTCACCCCTCCACTTT.

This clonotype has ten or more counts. CDR3 amino acids: CASSSRRTTHEQYF. The CDR3, as DNA: TGTGCCAGCAGTTCCCGGAGGACTACCCACGAGCAGTACTTC. The genes are TRBV6-1 and TRBJ2-7; the D gene is possibly TRBD2 (6 bases). Between the trimmed V and J ends, which lost 5 bases and 5 bases, there was a span of 16 bases. Germline V gene data show CDR1 as MNHNS and CDR2 as SASEGT. CDR3 length equals 14 residues.

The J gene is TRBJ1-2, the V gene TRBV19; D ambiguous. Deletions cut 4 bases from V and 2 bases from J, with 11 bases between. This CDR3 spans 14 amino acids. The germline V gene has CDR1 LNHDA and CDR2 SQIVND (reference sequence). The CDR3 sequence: CASSNRGVNYGYTF. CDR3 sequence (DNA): TGTGCCAGTAGTAACAGAGGCGTCAACTATGGCTACACCTTC.

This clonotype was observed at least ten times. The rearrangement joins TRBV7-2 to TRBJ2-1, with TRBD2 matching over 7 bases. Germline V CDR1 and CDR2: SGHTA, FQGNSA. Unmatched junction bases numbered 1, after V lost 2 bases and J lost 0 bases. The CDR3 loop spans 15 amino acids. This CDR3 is CASSLRTSSYNEQFF. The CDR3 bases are TGTGCCAGCAGCTTACGGACTAGCTCCTACAATGAGCAGTTCTTC. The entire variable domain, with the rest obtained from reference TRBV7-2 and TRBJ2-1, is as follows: GAGVSQSPSNKVTEKGKDVELRCDPISGHTALYWYRQSLGQGLEFLIYFQGNSAPDKSGLPSDRFSAERTGGSVSTLTIQRTQQEDSAVYLCASSLRTSSYNEQFFGPGTRLTVL.

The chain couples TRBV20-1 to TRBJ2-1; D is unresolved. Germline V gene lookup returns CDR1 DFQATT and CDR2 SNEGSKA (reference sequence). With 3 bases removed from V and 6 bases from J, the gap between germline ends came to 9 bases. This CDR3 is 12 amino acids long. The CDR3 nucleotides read TGCAGTGCTAGGCCTAAGCGCAATGAGCAGTTCTTC. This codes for CSARPKRNEQFF.

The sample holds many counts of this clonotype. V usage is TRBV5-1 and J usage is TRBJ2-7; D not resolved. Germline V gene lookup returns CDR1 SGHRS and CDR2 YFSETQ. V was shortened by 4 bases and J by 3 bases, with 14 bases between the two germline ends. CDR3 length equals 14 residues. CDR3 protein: CASSLELGNYEQYF. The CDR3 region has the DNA TGCGCCAGCAGCCTCGAGTTGGGGAACTACGAGCAGTACTTC. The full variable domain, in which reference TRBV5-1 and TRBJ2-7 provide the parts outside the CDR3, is KAGVTQTPRYLIKTRGQQVTLSCSPISGHRSVSWYQQTPGQGLQFLFEYFSETQRNKGNFPGRFSGRQFSNSRSEMNVSTLELGDSALYLCASSLELGNYEQYFGPGTRLTVT.

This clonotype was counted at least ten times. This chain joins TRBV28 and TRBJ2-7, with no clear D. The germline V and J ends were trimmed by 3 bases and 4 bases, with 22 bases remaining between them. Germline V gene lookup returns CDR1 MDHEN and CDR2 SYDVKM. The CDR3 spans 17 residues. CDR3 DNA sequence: TGTGCCAGCAGTTTGTCACCCTTGCAACCGCCCGTATACGAGCAGTACTTC. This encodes CASSLSPLQPPVYEQYF.

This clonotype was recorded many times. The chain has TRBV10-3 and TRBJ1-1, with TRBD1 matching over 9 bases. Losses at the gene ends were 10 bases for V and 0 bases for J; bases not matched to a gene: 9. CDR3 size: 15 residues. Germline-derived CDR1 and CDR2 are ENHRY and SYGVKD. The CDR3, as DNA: TGTGCCACCACCGGGACAGGGCTAATGAACACTGAAGCTTTCTTT. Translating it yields CATTGTGLMNTEAFF.

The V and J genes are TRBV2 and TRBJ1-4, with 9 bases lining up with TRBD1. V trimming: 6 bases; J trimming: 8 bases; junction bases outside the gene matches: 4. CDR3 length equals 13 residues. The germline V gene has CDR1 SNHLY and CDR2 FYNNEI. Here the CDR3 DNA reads TGTGCCAGCAGGGACAGGGGAGCGGAAAAACTGTTTTTT. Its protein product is CASRDRGAEKLFF.

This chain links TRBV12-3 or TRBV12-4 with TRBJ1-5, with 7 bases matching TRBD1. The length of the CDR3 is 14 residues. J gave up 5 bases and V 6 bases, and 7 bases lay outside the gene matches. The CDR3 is CASSPTGKHQPQHF. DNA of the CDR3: TGTGCCAGCAGCCCGACAGGGAAGCATCAGCCCCAGCATTTT.

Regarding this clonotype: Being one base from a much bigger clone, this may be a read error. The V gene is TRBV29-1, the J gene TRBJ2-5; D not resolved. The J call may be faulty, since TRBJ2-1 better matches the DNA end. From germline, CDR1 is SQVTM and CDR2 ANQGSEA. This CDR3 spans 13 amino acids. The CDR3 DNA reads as TGCAGCGTTGAGCGTTCTTCCCAAGAGACCCAGTTCTTC. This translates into CSVERSSQETQFF.

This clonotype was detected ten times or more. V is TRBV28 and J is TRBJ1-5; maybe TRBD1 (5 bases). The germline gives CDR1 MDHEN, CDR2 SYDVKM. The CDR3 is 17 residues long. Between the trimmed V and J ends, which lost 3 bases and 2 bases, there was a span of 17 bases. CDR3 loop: CASSFGTWGDRNQPQHF. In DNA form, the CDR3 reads TGTGCCAGCAGTTTTGGGACCTGGGGTGATCGCAATCAGCCCCAGCATTTT. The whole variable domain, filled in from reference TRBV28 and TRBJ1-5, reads DVKVTQSSRYLVKRTGEKVFLECVQDMDHENMFWYRQDPGLGLRLIYFSYDVKMKEKGDIPEGYSVSREKKERFSLILESASTNQTSMYLCASSFGTWGDRNQPQHFGDGTRLSIL.

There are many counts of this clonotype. The chain's CDR3 is CASSQDAASYQPQHF. The CDR3 nucleotides read TGTGCCAGCAGCCAAGATGCAGCGAGCTATCAGCCCCAGCATTTT. This chain links TRBV3-1 with TRBJ1-5; D is unclear. V was cut by 0 bases and J by 5 bases, with 11 bases left in between. The CDR3 sequence is 15 residues long. The germline CDR1 and CDR2 sequences are LGHDT and YNNKEL (reference sequence). The full variable domain, rest sourced from reference TRBV3-1 and TRBJ1-5, is DTAVSQTPKYLVTQMGNDKSIKCEQNLGHDTMYWYKQDSKKFLKIMFSYNNKELIINETVPNRFSPKSPDKAHLNLHINSLELGDSAVYFCASSQDAASYQPQHFGDGTRLSIL.

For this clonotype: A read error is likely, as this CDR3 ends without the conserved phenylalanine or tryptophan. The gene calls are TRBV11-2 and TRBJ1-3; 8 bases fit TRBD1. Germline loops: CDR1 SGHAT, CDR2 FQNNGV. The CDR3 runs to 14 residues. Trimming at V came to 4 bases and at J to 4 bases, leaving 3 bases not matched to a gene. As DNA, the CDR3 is TGTGCCAGCAGCTATACAGGGGGGGGAAACACCATATATGTT. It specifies CASSYTGGGNTIYV.

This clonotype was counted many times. The CDR3 DNA follows: TGTGCCAGCAAAGGAATGACAGGGGGCTCTGGGGCCAACGTCCTGACTTTC. It encodes CASKGMTGGSGANVLTF. The chain employs TRBV6-1 and TRBJ2-6; 9 positions agree with TRBD1. Germline CDR1 MNHNS, CDR2 SASEGT. The CDR3 loop spans 17 amino acids. The V and J ends lost 7 bases and 0 bases, in that order; junction bases with no gene match: 7.

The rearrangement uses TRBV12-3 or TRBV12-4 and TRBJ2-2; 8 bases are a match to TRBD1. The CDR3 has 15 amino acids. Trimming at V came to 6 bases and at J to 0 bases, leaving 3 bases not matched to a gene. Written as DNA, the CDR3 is TGTGCCAGCAGCACAGGGGGGACGAACACCGGGGAGCTGTTTTTT. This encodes CASSTGGTNTGELFF.

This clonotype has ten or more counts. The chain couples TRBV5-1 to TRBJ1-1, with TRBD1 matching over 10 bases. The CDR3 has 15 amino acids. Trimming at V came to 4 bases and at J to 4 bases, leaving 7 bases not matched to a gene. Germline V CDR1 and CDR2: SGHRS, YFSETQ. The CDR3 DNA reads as TGCGCCAGCAGCGTCTGGACAGGGGGGGGCACTGAAGCTTTCTTT. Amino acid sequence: CASSVWTGGGTEAFF.

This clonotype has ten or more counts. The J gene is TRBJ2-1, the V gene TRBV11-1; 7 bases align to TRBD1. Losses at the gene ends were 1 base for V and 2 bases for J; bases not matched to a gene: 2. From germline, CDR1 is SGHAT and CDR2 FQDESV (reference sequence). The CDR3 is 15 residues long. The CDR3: CASSLGQGPYNEQFF. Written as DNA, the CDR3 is TGTGCCAGCAGCTTAGGACAGGGCCCCTACAATGAGCAGTTCTTC. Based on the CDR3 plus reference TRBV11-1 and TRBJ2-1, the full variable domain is EAEVAQSPRYKITEKSQAVAFWCDPISGHATLYWYRQILGQGPELLVQFQDESVVDDSQLPKDRFSAERLKGVDSTLKIQPAELGDSAMYLCASSLGQGPYNEQFFGPGTRLTVL.

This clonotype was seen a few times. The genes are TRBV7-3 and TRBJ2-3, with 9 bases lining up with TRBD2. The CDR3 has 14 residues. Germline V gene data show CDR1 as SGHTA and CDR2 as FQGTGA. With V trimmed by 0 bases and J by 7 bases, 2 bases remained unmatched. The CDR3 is CASSLTLAGNTQYF. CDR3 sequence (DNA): TGTGCCAGCAGCTTAACGCTAGCGGGGAATACGCAGTATTTT. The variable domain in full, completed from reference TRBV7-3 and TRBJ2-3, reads GAGVSQTPSNKVTEKGKYVELRCDPISGHTALYWYRQSLGQGPEFLIYFQGTGAADDSGLPNDRFFAVRPEGSVSTLKIQRTERGDSAVYLCASSLTLAGNTQYFGPGTRLTVL.